This T cell receptor beta chain was recovered during a study of blood T cell repertoires in COVID-19 (dated by TCRdb to about 2020). Study-wide context: The collaborator samples originated in the United States, Italy and Spain and spanned the acute and convalescent phases of COVID-19. Samples were obtained from the ongoing ImmuneRACE study (first 160 participants) and from 1,000 to 1,500 subjects provided by 6 global collaborators. Where available, HLA class I and class II types were obtained from metadata supplied by the sample provider rather than from assay-based typing. The material from the prospective study consisted of cDNA or gDNA derived from T cells, B-cell-depleted T cells, or PBMCs. Subjects who had been exposed to COVID-19, were actively infected with it, or had recovered from it provided the deeply sampled blood TCRbeta repertoires that made up the dataset. The sample metadata nearly always contained a de-identified subject ID, COVID-19 status, age in years and sex. A freely available public database, intended as a resource for researchers studying the immune response to SARS-CoV-2, is where the repertoires were released.

For this clone: It has no known antigen specificity. Per-base qualities were not stored, and no clone one base away is much larger.

Whole blood was collected in K2EDTA tubes by collaborating institutions according to the institutions' own protocols. For TCRbeta analysis, collaborator samples were shipped as frozen whole blood, as isolated PBMCs, or as DNA extracted from either sample type. The junction shows trimming of 3 bases on V and 6 bases on J, and the gene matches do not reach 6 bases of it. The CDR1 and CDR2 encoded by the germline V gene are MGHRA and YSYEKL. Counted from cysteine to phenylalanine, this CDR3 has 15 amino acids. The sequence is cut down to CDR3 DNA, 45 bases in frame from base 1. Study-wide conclusions, independent of this receptor: The amount of clinical and demographic metadata varied by source and participant and was provided uncurated.

TCRbeta CDR3 regions were amplified from genomic DNA by means of the immunoSEQ Assay, a bias-controlled multiplex PCR. The paper's data handling went like this. Nucleated cell counts per sample were estimated from amplification of reference gene primers within the assay. To quantify the absolute abundance of each unique TCRbeta CDR3 rearrangement, sequence reads were collapsed and filtered. For each sample, productive Simpson clonality was calculated by taking the square root of Simpson's diversity index across productive rearrangements. TCRdb re-hosts the immuneACCESS table, in-frame sequences only. Its copies lack some clones; in the studies checked, an unresolved V gene accounts for under half of them, and the cause for the rest is not known. The D gene and trimming were derived from the DNA, and the V and J assignments and clone size from that table. This sample lists some 150,000 clones; roughly 80% were detected once. About 31% of the sample is held by the ten biggest clonotypes.

The chain uses TRBV4-1 and TRBJ2-1; 9 junctional bases match TRBD2. Input material: peripheral blood. This clonotype was sampled from a woman in her sixties or seventies with acute or convalescent COVID-19. The bases are TGCGCCAGCAGCCATTCCTCGACTAGCGGCAATGAGCAGTTCTTC. Its product reads: CASSHSSTSGNEQFF.